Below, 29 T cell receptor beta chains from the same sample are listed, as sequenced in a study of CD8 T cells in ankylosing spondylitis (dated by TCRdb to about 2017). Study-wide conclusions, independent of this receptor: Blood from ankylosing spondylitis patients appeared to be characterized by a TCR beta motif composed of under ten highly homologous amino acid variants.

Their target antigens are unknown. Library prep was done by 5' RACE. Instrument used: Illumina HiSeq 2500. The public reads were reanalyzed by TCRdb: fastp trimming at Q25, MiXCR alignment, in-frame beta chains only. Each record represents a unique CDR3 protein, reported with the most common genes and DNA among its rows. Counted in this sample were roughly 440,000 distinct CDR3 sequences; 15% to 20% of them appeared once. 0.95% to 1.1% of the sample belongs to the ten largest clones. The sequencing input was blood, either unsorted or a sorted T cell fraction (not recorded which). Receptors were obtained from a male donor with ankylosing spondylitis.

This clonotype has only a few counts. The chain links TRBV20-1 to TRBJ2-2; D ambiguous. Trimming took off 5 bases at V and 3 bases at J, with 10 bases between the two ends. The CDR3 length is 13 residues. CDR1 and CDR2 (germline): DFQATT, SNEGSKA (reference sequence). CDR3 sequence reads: CSADSGDTGELFF. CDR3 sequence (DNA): TGCAGTGCTGACTCCGGTGACACCGGGGAGCTGTTTTTT.

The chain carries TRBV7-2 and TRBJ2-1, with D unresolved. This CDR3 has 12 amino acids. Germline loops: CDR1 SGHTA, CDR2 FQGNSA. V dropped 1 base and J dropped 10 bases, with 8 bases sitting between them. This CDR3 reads CASSLVTLEQFF. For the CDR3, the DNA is TGTGCCAGCAGCTTAGTTACTCTAGAGCAGTTCTTC.

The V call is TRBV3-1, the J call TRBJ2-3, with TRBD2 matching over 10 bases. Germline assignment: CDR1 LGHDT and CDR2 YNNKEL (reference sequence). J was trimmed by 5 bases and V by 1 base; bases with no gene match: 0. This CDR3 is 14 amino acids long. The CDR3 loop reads CASSQASGGDTQYF. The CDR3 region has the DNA TGTGCCAGCAGCCAAGCTAGCGGGGGAGATACGCAGTATTTT.

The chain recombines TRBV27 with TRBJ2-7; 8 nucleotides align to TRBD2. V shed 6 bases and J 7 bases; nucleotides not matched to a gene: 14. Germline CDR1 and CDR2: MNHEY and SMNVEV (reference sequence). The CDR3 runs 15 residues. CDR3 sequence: CASRLGSGGAEEQYF. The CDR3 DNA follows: TGTGCCAGCAGGCTTGGAAGCGGGGGCGCGGAAGAGCAGTACTTC.

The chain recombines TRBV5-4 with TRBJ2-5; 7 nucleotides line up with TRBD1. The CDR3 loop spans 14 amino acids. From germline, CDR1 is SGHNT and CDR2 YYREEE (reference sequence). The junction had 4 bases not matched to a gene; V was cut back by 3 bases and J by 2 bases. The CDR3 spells CASSSTGEQETQYF. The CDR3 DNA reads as TGTGCCAGCAGCTCCACAGGGGAGCAAGAGACCCAGTACTTC.

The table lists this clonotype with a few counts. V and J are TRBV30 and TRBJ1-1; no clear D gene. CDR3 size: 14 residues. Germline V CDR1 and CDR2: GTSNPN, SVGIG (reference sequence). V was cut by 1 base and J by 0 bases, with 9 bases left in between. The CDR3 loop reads CAWSAPPMNTEAFF. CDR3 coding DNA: TGTGCCTGGAGTGCCCCACCGATGAACACTGAAGCTTTCTTT.

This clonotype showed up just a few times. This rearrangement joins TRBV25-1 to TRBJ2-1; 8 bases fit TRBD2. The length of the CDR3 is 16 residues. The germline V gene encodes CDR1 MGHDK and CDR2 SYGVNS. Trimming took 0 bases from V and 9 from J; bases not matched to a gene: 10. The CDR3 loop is CASSEYSGRLRSEQFF. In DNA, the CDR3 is TGTGCCAGCAGTGAATACAGCGGGAGATTACGGAGTGAGCAGTTCTTC.

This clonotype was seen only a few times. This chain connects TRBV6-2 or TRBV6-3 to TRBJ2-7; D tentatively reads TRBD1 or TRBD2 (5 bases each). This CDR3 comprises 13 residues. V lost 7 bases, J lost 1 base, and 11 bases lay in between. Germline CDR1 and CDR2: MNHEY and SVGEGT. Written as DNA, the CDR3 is TGTGCCAGCATCGATTGGGGGTCCTACGAGCAGTACTTC. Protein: CASIDWGSYEQYF.

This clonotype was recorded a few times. The CDR3: CASRAGDHEQYF. Written as DNA, the CDR3 is TGTGCCAGCAGAGCAGGGGACCACGAGCAGTACTTC. V gene TRBV2 combines with J gene TRBJ2-7; a weak D match, TRBD1 (6 bases). The germline V gene encodes CDR1 SNHLY and CDR2 FYNNEI. The V end lost 6 bases, the J end lost 5 bases, and 11 bases lay between the germline ends. The CDR3 covers 12 residues.

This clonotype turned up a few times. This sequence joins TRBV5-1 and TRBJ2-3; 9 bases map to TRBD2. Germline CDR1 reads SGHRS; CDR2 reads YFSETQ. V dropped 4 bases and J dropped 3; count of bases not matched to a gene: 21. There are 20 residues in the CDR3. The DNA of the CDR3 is TGCGCCAGCAGCCGACTCAAAACTAGCGGGCCGGGAGAAAGGACAGATACGCAGTATTTT. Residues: CASSRLKTSGPGERTDTQYF.

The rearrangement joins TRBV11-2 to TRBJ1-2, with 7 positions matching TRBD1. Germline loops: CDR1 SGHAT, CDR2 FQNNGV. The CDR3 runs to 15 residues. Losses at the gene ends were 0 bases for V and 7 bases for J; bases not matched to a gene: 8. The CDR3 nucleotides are TGTGCCAGCAGCTTAGATCCCTGGGCAGGGGGTGGCTACACCTTC. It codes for CASSLDPWAGGGYTF.

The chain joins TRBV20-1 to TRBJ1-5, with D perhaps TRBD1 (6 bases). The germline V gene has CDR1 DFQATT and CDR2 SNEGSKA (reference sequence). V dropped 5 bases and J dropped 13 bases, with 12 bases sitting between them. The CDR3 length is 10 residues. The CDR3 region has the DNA TGCAGTGCTGACGGAGGGGGTCAGCATTTT. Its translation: CSADGGGQHF.

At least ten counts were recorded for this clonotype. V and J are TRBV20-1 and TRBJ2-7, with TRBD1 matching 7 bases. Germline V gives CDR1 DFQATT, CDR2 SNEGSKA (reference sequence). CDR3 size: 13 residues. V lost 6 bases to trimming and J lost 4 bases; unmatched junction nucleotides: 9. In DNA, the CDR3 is TGCAGTGCCCCCTTACAGGGGCAGTACGAGCAGTACTTC. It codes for CSAPLQGQYEQYF.

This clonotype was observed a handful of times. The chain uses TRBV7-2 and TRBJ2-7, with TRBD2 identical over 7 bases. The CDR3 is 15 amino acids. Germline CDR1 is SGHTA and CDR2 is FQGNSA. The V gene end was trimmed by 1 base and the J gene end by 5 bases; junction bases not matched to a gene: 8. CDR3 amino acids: CASSLGLREINEQYF. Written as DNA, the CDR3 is TGTGCCAGCAGCTTAGGCTTGCGGGAGATTAACGAGCAGTACTTC. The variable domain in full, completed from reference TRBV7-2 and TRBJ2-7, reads GAGVSQSPSNKVTEKGKDVELRCDPISGHTALYWYRQSLGQGLEFLIYFQGNSAPDKSGLPSDRFSAERTGGSVSTLTIQRTQQEDSAVYLCASSLGLREINEQYFGPGTRLTVT.

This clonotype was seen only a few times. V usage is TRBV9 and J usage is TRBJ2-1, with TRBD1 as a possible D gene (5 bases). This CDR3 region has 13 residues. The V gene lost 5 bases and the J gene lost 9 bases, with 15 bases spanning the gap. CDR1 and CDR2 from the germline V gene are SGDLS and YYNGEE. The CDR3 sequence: CASSGLPGIEQFF. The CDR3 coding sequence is TGTGCCAGCAGTGGGCTACCAGGGATTGAGCAGTTCTTC.

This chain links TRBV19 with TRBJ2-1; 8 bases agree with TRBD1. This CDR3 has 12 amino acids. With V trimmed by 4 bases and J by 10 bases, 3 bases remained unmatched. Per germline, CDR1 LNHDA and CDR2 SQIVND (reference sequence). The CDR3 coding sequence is TGTGCCAGTAGTACTCGACAGGGGGAGCAGTTCTTC. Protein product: CASSTRQGEQFF.

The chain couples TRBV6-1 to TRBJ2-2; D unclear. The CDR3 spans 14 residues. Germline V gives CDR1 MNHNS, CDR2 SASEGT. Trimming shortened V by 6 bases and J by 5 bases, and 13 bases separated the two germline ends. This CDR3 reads CASRTGRDTGELFF. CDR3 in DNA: TGTGCCAGCAGGACCGGACGAGATACCGGGGAGCTGTTTTTT.

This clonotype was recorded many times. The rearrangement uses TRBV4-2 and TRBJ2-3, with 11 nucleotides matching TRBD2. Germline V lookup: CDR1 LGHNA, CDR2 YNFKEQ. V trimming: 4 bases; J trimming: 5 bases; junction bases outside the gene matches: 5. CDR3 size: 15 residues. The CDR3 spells CASSRTSGGEDTQYF. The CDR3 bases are TGTGCCAGCAGCCGTACTAGCGGGGGTGAAGATACGCAGTATTTT.

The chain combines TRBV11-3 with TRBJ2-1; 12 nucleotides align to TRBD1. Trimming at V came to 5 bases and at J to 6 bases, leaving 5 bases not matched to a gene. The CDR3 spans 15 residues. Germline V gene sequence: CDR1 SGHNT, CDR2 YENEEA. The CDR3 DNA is TGTGCCAGCAGCCCCAGGGGACAGGGGGCCAATGAGCAGTTCTTC. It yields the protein CASSPRGQGANEQFF.

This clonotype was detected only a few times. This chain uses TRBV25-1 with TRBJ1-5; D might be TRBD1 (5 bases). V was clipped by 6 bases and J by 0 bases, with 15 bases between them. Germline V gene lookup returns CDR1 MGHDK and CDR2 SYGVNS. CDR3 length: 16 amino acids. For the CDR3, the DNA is TGTGCCAGCAGGAAAAGGCCTCAGGGTAGCAATCAGCCCCAGCATTTT. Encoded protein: CASRKRPQGSNQPQHF.

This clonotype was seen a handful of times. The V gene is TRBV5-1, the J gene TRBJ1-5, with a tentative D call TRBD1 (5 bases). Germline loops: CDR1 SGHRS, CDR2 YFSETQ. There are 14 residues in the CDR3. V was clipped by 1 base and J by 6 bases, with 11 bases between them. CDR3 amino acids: CASSLSGGVQPQHF. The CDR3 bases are TGCGCCAGCAGCTTGTCCGGAGGGGTTCAGCCCCAGCATTTT.

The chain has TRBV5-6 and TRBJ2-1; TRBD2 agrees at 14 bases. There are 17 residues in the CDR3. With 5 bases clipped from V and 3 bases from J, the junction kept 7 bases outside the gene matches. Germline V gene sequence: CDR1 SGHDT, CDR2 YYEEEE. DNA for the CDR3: TGTGCCAGCAGTCCGGGAGGACTAGCGGGAGGCTACAATGAGCAGTTCTTC. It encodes CASSPGGLAGGYNEQFF.

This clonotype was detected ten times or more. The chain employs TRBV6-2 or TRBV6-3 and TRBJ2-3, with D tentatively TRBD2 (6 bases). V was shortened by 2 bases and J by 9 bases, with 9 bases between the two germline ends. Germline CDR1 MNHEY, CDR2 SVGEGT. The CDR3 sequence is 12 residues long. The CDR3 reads CASSYVLATQYF. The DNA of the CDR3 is TGTGCCAGCAGTTACGTCCTAGCGACGCAGTATTTT.

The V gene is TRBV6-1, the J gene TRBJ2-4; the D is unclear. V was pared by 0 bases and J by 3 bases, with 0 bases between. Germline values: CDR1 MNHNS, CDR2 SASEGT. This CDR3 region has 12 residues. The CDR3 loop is CASSEAKNIQYF. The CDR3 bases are TGTGCCAGCAGTGAAGCCAAAAACATTCAGTACTTC.

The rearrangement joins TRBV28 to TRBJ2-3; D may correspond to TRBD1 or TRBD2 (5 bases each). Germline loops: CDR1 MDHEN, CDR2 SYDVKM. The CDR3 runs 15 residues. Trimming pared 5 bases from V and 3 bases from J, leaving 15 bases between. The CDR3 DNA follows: TGTGCCAGCAGTATCTCGGGGCCGGGTACAGATACGCAGTATTTT. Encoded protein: CASSISGPGTDTQYF.

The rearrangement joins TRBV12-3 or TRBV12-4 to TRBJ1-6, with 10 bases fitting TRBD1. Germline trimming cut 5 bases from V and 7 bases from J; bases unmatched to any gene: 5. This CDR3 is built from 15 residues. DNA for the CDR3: TGTGCCAGCAGTCCCAGACAGGGGGCGAATTCACCCCTCCACTTT. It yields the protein CASSPRQGANSPLHF.

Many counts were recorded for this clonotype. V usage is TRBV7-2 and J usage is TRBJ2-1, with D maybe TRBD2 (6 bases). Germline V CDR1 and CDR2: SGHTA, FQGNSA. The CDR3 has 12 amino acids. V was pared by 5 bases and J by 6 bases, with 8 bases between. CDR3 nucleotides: TGTGCCAGCAGCCCCGGGGGCAATGAGCAGTTCTTC. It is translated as CASSPGGNEQFF.

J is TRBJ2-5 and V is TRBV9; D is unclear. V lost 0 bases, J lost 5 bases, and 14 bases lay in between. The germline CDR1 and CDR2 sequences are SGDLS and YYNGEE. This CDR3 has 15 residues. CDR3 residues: CASSVGAVEAETQYF. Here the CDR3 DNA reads TGTGCCAGCAGCGTAGGAGCAGTCGAAGCGGAGACCCAGTACTTC. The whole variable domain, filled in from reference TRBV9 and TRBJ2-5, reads DSGVTQTPKHLITATGQRVTLRCSPRSGDLSVYWYQQSLDQGLQFLIQYYNGEERAKGNILERFSAQQFPDLHSELNLSSLELGDSALYFCASSVGAVEAETQYFGPGTRLLVL.

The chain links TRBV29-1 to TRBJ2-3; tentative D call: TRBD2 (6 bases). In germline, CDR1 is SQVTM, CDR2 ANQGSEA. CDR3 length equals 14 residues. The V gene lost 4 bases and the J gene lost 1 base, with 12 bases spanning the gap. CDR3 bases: TGCAGCGTTGCTACTAGCTTAGGCACAGATACGCAGTATTTT. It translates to CSVATSLGTDTQYF.